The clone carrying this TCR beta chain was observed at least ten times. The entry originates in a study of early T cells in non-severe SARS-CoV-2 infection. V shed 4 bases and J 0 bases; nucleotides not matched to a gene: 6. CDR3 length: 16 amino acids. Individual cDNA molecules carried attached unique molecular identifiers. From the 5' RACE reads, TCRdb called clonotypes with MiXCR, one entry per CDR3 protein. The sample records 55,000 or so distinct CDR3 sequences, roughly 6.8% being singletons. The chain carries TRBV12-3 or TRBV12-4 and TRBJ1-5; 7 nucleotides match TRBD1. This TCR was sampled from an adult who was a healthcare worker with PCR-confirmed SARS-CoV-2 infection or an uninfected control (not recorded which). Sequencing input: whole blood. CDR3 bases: TGTGCCAGCAGTTGGGACAGCATTTATAGCAATCAGCCCCAGCATTTT. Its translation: CASSWDSIYSNQPQHF.